These T cell receptor beta chains were read from a single sample in a study of glioma-infiltrating T cells after dendritic cell vaccination. Data came from immunoSEQ multiplex PCR; TCRdb stores just in-frame clones and leaves some out. The sample consists of tens of thousands of clones, over 75% of them appearing once. The starting material was blood, obtained after dendritic cell vaccination. These receptors came from a human donor with glioblastoma. Each CDR3 is given with its conserved first and last residue. Each record gives: CDR3 protein, CDR3 DNA, clone size, V gene, J gene, D gene. D genes are given only for firm matches. The listing skips clone size in some rows; elsewhere it reads once, few, many or a size class.

cdr3_aa: CASSGTGANEKLFF
cdr3_nt: TGTGCCAGCAGCGGGACAGGGGCTAATGAAAAACTGTTTTTT
clone_size: .
v_call: TRBV6-5
j_call: TRBJ1-4
d_call: TRBD1

cdr3_aa: CATRRTSGSYNEQFF
cdr3_nt: TGTGCCACGCGAAGAACTAGCGGGAGCTACAATGAGCAGTTCTTC
clone_size: .
v_call: TRBV19
j_call: TRBJ2-1
d_call: TRBD2

cdr3_aa: CASSSTSGDSYEQYF
cdr3_nt: TGTGCCAGCAGCTCAACTAGCGGGGACTCCTACGAGCAGTACTTC
clone_size: .
v_call: TRBV5-4
j_call: TRBJ2-7
d_call: TRBD2

cdr3_aa: CASSLARGYGYTF
cdr3_nt: TGTGCCAGCAGCTTAGCAAGAGGCTATGGCTACACCTTC
clone_size: .
v_call: TRBV7-2
j_call: TRBJ1-2
d_call: .

cdr3_aa: CASSRNPKEAQYF
cdr3_nt: TGCGCCAGCAGCCGCAACCCCAAGGAGGCCCAGTACTTC
clone_size: .
v_call: TRBV4-1
j_call: TRBJ2-5
d_call: .

cdr3_aa: CASSAGQGKNTEAFF
cdr3_nt: TGCGCCAGCAGCGCAGGACAGGGGAAGAACACTGAAGCTTTCTTT
clone_size: .
v_call: TRBV5-1
j_call: TRBJ1-1
d_call: TRBD1

cdr3_aa: CASSLRQSNEKLFF
cdr3_nt: TGTGCCAGCAGTTTGCGACAGAGCAATGAAAAACTGTTTTTT
clone_size: .
v_call: TRBV27
j_call: TRBJ1-4
d_call: .

cdr3_aa: CASSYKGVGIYEQYF
cdr3_nt: TGTGCCAGCAGTTACAAGGGAGTAGGGATTTACGAGCAGTACTTC
clone_size: .
v_call: TRBV6-5
j_call: TRBJ2-7
d_call: .

cdr3_aa: CASSQGYGTGGETQYF
cdr3_nt: TGTGCCAGCAGCCAAGGTTACGGGACAGGGGGAGAGACCCAGTACTTC
clone_size: few
v_call: TRBV4-2
j_call: TRBJ2-5
d_call: TRBD1

cdr3_aa: CASSEGQRQDQPQHF
cdr3_nt: TGTGCCAGCAGTGAAGGGCAGAGGCAAGATCAGCCCCAGCATTTT
clone_size: .
v_call: TRBV2
j_call: TRBJ1-5
d_call: .

cdr3_aa: CASSRGQPNQPQHF
cdr3_nt: TGTGCCAGCAGTCGAGGACAGCCTAATCAGCCCCAGCATTTT
clone_size: .
v_call: TRBV27
j_call: TRBJ1-5
d_call: .

cdr3_aa: CASYPGGGSGNTIYF
cdr3_nt: TGTGCCAGCTACCCCGGGGGAGGGTCTGGAAACACCATATATTTT
clone_size: .
v_call: TRBV7-9
j_call: TRBJ1-3
d_call: .

cdr3_aa: CASSSGTSDYNEQFF
cdr3_nt: TGCGCCAGCAGCTCCGGGACTAGCGACTACAATGAGCAGTTCTTC
clone_size: .
v_call: TRBV5-1
j_call: TRBJ2-1
d_call: TRBD2

cdr3_aa: CASSLGTSDGNTIYF
cdr3_nt: TGCGCCAGCAGCCTCGGGACATCGGATGGAAACACCATATATTTT
clone_size: once
v_call: TRBV5-1
j_call: TRBJ1-3
d_call: .

cdr3_aa: CASSLEGGQPQHF
cdr3_nt: TGTGCCAGCAGCTTAGAAGGGGGTCAGCCCCAGCATTTT
clone_size: .
v_call: TRBV7-2
j_call: TRBJ1-5
d_call: .

cdr3_aa: CASRLGPGSGNTIYF
cdr3_nt: TGTGCCAGCAGGCTCGGGCCAGGGTCGGGAAACACCATATATTTT
clone_size: few
v_call: TRBV27
j_call: TRBJ1-3
d_call: .

cdr3_aa: CASSSMGQPSYTF
cdr3_nt: TGTGCCAGCAGCTCGATGGGACAGCCGAGCTACACCTTC
clone_size: .
v_call: TRBV13
j_call: TRBJ1-2
d_call: TRBD1

cdr3_aa: CASSFDRDDEQYF
cdr3_nt: TGTGCCAGCAGCTTCGACAGGGACGACGAGCAGTACTTC
clone_size: few
v_call: TRBV5-6
j_call: TRBJ2-7
d_call: TRBD1

cdr3_aa: CASSFSGEAFF
cdr3_nt: TGCGCCAGCAGCTTTTCCGGGGAGGCGTTCTTC
clone_size: .
v_call: TRBV5-1
j_call: TRBJ2-1
d_call: .

cdr3_aa: CSVETGRRNTGELFF
cdr3_nt: TGCAGCGTGGAGACAGGGCGGCGGAACACCGGGGAGCTGTTTTTT
clone_size: .
v_call: TRBV29-1
j_call: TRBJ2-2
d_call: TRBD1

cdr3_aa: CASSSPQGRGAKNIQYF
cdr3_nt: TGTGCCAGCAGCTCTCCCCAGGGGAGAGGGGCCAAAAACATTCAGTACTTC
clone_size: .
v_call: TRBV7-9
j_call: TRBJ2-4
d_call: .

cdr3_aa: CASRYSGSSYNEQFF
cdr3_nt: TGCGCCAGCAGATATAGCGGGAGCTCCTACAATGAGCAGTTCTTC
clone_size: .
v_call: TRBV5-1
j_call: TRBJ2-1
d_call: TRBD2

cdr3_aa: CASSQDVAGLAALDTQYF
cdr3_nt: TGCGCCAGCAGCCAAGATGTCGCTGGATTAGCGGCTCTAGATACGCAGTATTTT
clone_size: .
v_call: TRBV4-3
j_call: TRBJ2-3
d_call: .

cdr3_aa: CASSFRQDRGFYGYTF
cdr3_nt: TGTGCCAGCAGCTTCCGGCAGGACAGGGGATTTTATGGCTACACCTTC
clone_size: .
v_call: TRBV5-6
j_call: TRBJ1-2
d_call: TRBD1

cdr3_aa: CASSFAPGQGSDTQYF
cdr3_nt: TGTGCCAGCAGTTTTGCGCCGGGACAGGGATCAGATACGCAGTATTTT
clone_size: .
v_call: TRBV5-5
j_call: TRBJ2-3
d_call: TRBD1

cdr3_aa: CASSLYGLTAGEGWYEQFF
cdr3_nt: TGCGCCAGCAGCTTGTACGGCCTTACCGCGGGAGAGGGTTGGTATGAGCAGTTCTTC
clone_size: .
v_call: TRBV5-1
j_call: TRBJ2-1
d_call: TRBD2

cdr3_aa: CASGLPSTGLYGYTF
cdr3_nt: TGTGCTAGTGGCCTTCCTTCGACAGGGCTCTATGGCTACACCTTC
clone_size: once
v_call: TRBV12-5
j_call: TRBJ1-2
d_call: TRBD1

cdr3_aa: CASTFGQGGTLNTEAFF
cdr3_nt: TGCGCCAGCACCTTTGGACAGGGCGGGACCTTGAACACTGAAGCTTTCTTT
clone_size: .
v_call: TRBV5-1
j_call: TRBJ1-1
d_call: TRBD1

cdr3_aa: CASSGQGLDTQYF
cdr3_nt: TGTGCCAGCAGCGGACAGGGTCTGGATACGCAGTATTTT
clone_size: .
v_call: TRBV9
j_call: TRBJ2-3
d_call: TRBD1

cdr3_aa: CASSVALAGDSYEQYF
cdr3_nt: TGTGCCAGCAGCGTAGCTCTAGCGGGGGACTCCTACGAGCAGTACTTC
clone_size: .
v_call: TRBV9
j_call: TRBJ2-7
d_call: TRBD2

cdr3_aa: CASSLAVANTGELFF
cdr3_nt: TGCGCCAGCAGCTTGGCGGTAGCGAACACCGGGGAGCTGTTTTTT
clone_size: .
v_call: TRBV5-1
j_call: TRBJ2-2
d_call: .

cdr3_aa: CASILPGNTIYF
cdr3_nt: TGTGCCAGCATACTCCCTGGAAACACCATATATTTT
clone_size: .
v_call: TRBV9
j_call: TRBJ1-3
d_call: .

cdr3_aa: CASSLLTSYEQYF
cdr3_nt: TGTGCCAGCAGTTTGTTGACTTCCTACGAGCAGTACTTC
clone_size: .
v_call: TRBV28
j_call: TRBJ2-7
d_call: .

cdr3_aa: CASSLVSIGSGRYEQYF
cdr3_nt: TGTGCCAGCAGCTTAGTATCGATAGGATCAGGGCGGTACGAGCAGTACTTC
clone_size: .
v_call: TRBV7-6
j_call: TRBJ2-7
d_call: .

cdr3_aa: CASTGRNTIYF
cdr3_nt: TGTGCCAGCACGGGGAGAAACACCATATATTTT
clone_size: .
v_call: TRBV2
j_call: TRBJ1-3
d_call: .

cdr3_aa: CASRSPGQGSYNEQFF
cdr3_nt: TGTGCCAGCAGGTCTCCGGGACAGGGTTCATACAATGAGCAGTTCTTC
clone_size: .
v_call: TRBV11-2
j_call: TRBJ2-1
d_call: TRBD1

cdr3_aa: CASSPRGYNEQFF
cdr3_nt: TGTGCCAGCAGCCCAAGGGGTTACAATGAGCAGTTCTTC
clone_size: .
v_call: TRBV7-9
j_call: TRBJ2-1
d_call: .

cdr3_aa: CASSLGAKSYEQYF
cdr3_nt: TGTGCCAGCAGCTTAGGGGCTAAATCCTACGAGCAGTACTTC
clone_size: few
v_call: TRBV5-6
j_call: TRBJ2-7
d_call: .

cdr3_aa: CASSLGGRIYNEQFF
cdr3_nt: TGTGCCAGCAGCTTGGGCGGGAGAATCTACAATGAGCAGTTCTTC
clone_size: .
v_call: TRBV5-6
j_call: TRBJ2-1
d_call: TRBD2

cdr3_aa: CSAEVSGGATDTQYF
cdr3_nt: TGCAGCGCCGAGGTCTCAGGGGGAGCCACAGATACGCAGTATTTT
clone_size: .
v_call: TRBV29-1
j_call: TRBJ2-3
d_call: TRBD1

cdr3_aa: CASRSGRPGEKLFF
cdr3_nt: TGTGCCAGTCGATCCGGGCGGCCGGGGGAAAAACTGTTTTTT
clone_size: .
v_call: TRBV19
j_call: TRBJ1-4
d_call: .

cdr3_aa: CASSGTSGVTGELFF
cdr3_nt: TGCGCCAGCAGCGGTACTAGCGGGGTCACCGGGGAGCTGTTTTTT
clone_size: few
v_call: TRBV5-1
j_call: TRBJ2-2
d_call: TRBD2

cdr3_aa: CASSPLVGRETQYF
cdr3_nt: TGTGCCAGCTCACCACTGGTGGGGCGAGAGACCCAGTACTTC
clone_size: .
v_call: TRBV18
j_call: TRBJ2-5
d_call: .

cdr3_aa: CASSPGTAPYEQYF
cdr3_nt: TGTGCCAGCAGTCCCGGGACAGCCCCCTACGAGCAGTACTTC
clone_size: once
v_call: TRBV11-3
j_call: TRBJ2-7
d_call: TRBD1

cdr3_aa: CASTTSGGNTEAFF
cdr3_nt: TGTGCCAGCACTACCTCGGGAGGGAACACTGAAGCTTTCTTT
clone_size: .
v_call: TRBV7-9
j_call: TRBJ1-1
d_call: .

cdr3_aa: CASSRDKEYQPQHF
cdr3_nt: TGCGCCAGCAGTCGGGACAAAGAGTATCAGCCCCAGCATTTT
clone_size: many
v_call: TRBV10-2
j_call: TRBJ1-5
d_call: .

cdr3_aa: CASSLDGLAGYTF
cdr3_nt: TGTGCCAGCAGCTTAGACGGGTTGGCTGGCTACACCTTC
clone_size: .
v_call: TRBV7-2
j_call: TRBJ1-2
d_call: .

cdr3_aa: CASSSRREEWTDTQYF
cdr3_nt: TGTGCCAGCAGTTCTAGGCGGGAGGAGTGGACAGATACGCAGTATTTT
clone_size: .
v_call: TRBV2
j_call: TRBJ2-3
d_call: TRBD2

cdr3_aa: CASSLRGPNTEAFF
cdr3_nt: TGTGCCAGCAGCTTGAGGGGCCCGAACACTGAAGCTTTCTTT
clone_size: .
v_call: TRBV5-5
j_call: TRBJ1-1
d_call: .